The text below deals with one T cell receptor beta chain. The sample holds one count of this clone. Its antigen remains undetermined. Base quality data are lacking; no much larger clone is found one base away. The sample belongs to a study of memory CD4+ T cells and cytomegalovirus serostatus (dated by TCRdb to the late 2010s). Regarding the research as a whole: The 35 or so healthy Belgian adults in the cohort included 9 who were CMV seropositive and 24 who were CMV seronegative. To replicate a published TCR-based CMV serostatus classifier, the study sequenced CD4+ memory TCRbeta repertoires from a Belgian cohort whose cytomegalovirus serostatus was known. Paper-wide results and their limitations: Only CD4+CD45RO+ memory cells were sequenced, in contrast to the original study, which included naive and memory CD4+ and CD8+ populations. Of under 200 previously reported CMV-associated TCRbeta sequences, about 62 appeared in the CD4+ memory repertoires, each in one to five individuals. A median bootstrapped AUC of almost 0.96 with a 95% CI of 0.76-1.00 was achieved on the Belgian cohort by the original-framework classifier. The results were interpreted as suggesting that the CMV-associated TCR signature is mostly present in the CD4+ memory repertoire. For predicting CMV serostatus, the median bootstrapped AUC was approximately 0.95 using the original framework and about 0.89 using a US-trained random forest.

From cysteine to phenylalanine, the CDR3 is 16 amino acids long. The only DNA kept is the CDR3, 48 bases in frame from the first base. V lost 1 base and J lost 0 bases, and the count of bases not matched to a germline gene is 0. In the germline V gene, CDR1 corresponds to SGHNT and CDR2 to YENEEA. A FACSAria II was used to sort memory CD4+ T cells, defined as single viable CD3+CD4+CD8-CD45RO+ cells. CMV serostatus was assessed using a Roche Elecsys assay, by which serum IgG against CMV pp150, pp28, p38 and p52 was detected. After thawing, total CD4+ T cells were enriched by positive selection with CD4 magnetic microbeads. Samples originated from another study that specifically interrogated the CD4+ T cell memory repertoire. Peripheral blood mononuclear cells were isolated and cryopreserved following standard operating procedures; serum was stored at -80 °C. The staining relied on CD3-PerCP (BW264/56), CD4-APC (RPA-T4), CD45RO-PE (UCHT1) and CD8-Pacific Orange (3B5) antibodies, and Sytox blue was used to exclude non-viable cells.

The Quick-DNA Microprep Kit was used to extract genomic DNA from the sorted cells. Amplification of TCRbeta DNA was done with the immunoSEQ hsTCRbeta kit, following the protocol from the manufacturer. TCRbeta libraries were sequenced on an Illumina MiSeq instrument. In the authors' own workflow: Following removal of out-of-frame sequences, some 2,200,000 distinct TCRbeta sequences were retained, with an average of approximately 69,000 per individual. Two values were used to score each individual: the count of 164 previously reported CMV-associated TCRbeta sequences and the total count of productive distinct TCRbeta sequences. A beta-binomial model was reimplemented in Python, and random forests from scikit-learn, run with default parameters, were trained on data from the US cohort. Classifier performance on the Belgian cohort was summarized as median AUC with percentile confidence intervals calculated over 10,000 bootstrap iterations. Here the immuneACCESS table is served through TCRdb, limited to in-frame sequences with V and J called. Missing clones are a known gap in these copies; in checked studies unresolved V genes cover under half, and the rest lacks a known reason. V and J calls and clone size come straight from that table; D and trimming were deduced from the DNA. For this sample there are 85,000 to 100,000 clones; around 80% appear just once. The ten biggest clones cover approximately 4% of the sample.

Recombination connected TRBV11-3 to TRBJ2-2, and TRBD1 matches 9 of the central bases. Material: memory CD4+ T cells from blood. This receptor was taken from an adult in good health and CMV-seropositive. The DNA sequence reads TGTGCCAGCAGCTTAGGACAGGGGGCGAACACCGGGGAGCTGTTTTTT. This codes for CASSLGQGANTGELFF.